The 5 T cell receptor beta chains below were found in one sample sequenced in a study of cytomegalovirus exposure and HLA in healthy donors. Both 60 Vbeta primers and 13 Jbeta primers went into the PCR. This table comes from immunoSEQ multiplex PCR, and its TCRdb copy is limited to in-frame clones, with some not included. The sample lists nearly 80,000 clones, roughly 79% occurring once. Sequenced input: PBMCs. These receptors originate from a woman aged 40 to 50 in good health and CMV-seropositive.

V is TRBV7-9 and J is TRBJ2-3; 7 bases match TRBD2. The CDR3 length is 14 residues. The ends lost 3 bases at V and 3 bases at J; junction bases unmatched: 3. Germline lookup yields CDR1 SEHNR and CDR2 FQNEAQ (reference sequence). The CDR3 is CASSLRGRTDTQYF. CDR3 nucleotides: TGTGCCAGCAGCTTGCGGGGGAGGACAGATACGCAGTATTTT.

The gene calls are TRBV6-6 and TRBJ1-1; TRBD1 agrees at 7 bases. V lost 8 bases, J lost 4 bases, and 7 bases stayed unmatched. Germline CDR1 is MNHNY and CDR2 is SVGAGI (reference sequence). This CDR3 contains 13 residues. Written as DNA, the CDR3 is TGTGCCAGCTGTAGACAGGGAAGCACTGAAGCTTTCTTT. Protein product: CASCRQGSTEAFF.

The chain employs TRBV19 and TRBJ1-5; maybe TRBD1 (5 bases). Per the germline V gene, CDR1 is LNHDA and CDR2 is SQIVND (reference sequence). V gave up 5 bases and J gave up 6 bases, with 11 bases separating them. The CDR3 loop spans 13 amino acids. The CDR3, as DNA: TGTGCCAGTAGTGCCGCCGGGGGTCAGCCCCAGCATTTT. Protein sequence: CASSAAGGQPQHF. The entire variable domain, with the rest obtained from reference TRBV19 and TRBJ1-5, is as follows: DGGITQSPKYLFRKEGQNVTLSCEQNLNHDAMYWYRQDPGQGLRLIYYSQIVNDFQKGDIAEGYSVSREKKESFPLTVTSAQKNPTAFYLCASSAAGGQPQHFGDGTRLSIL.

The chain couples TRBV16 to TRBJ2-5; 8 nucleotides match TRBD1. Germline values: CDR1 KGHSY, CDR2 FQNENV. Unmatched junction bases numbered 4, after V lost 0 bases and J lost 1 base. The CDR3 runs 16 residues. The CDR3 reads CASSQSGTGFQETQYF. DNA for the CDR3: TGTGCCAGCAGCCAATCCGGGACAGGCTTCCAAGAGACCCAGTACTTC.

The chain is built from TRBV2 and TRBJ2-5; 7 bases line up with TRBD2. Germline-derived CDR1 and CDR2 are SNHLY and FYNNEI. Trimming cost V 6 bases and J 5 bases; bases outside gene matches: 12. The CDR3 loop spans 15 amino acids. CDR3 in amino acids: CASSVLTSVAETQYF. CDR3 nucleotide sequence: TGTGCCAGCAGCGTTCTCACTAGCGTCGCGGAGACCCAGTACTTC.